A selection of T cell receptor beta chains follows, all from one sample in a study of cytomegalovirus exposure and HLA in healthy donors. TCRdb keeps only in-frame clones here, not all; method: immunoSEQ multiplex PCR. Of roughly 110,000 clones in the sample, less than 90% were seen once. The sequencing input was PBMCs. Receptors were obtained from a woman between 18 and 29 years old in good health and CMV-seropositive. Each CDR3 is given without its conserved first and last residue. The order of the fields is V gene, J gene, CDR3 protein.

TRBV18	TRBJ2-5	ASAGTGLGETQY
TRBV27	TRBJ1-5	ASSPTGLPQH
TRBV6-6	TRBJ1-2	ASSYSGQGKRYT
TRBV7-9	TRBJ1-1	ASSLASGGSWKAF
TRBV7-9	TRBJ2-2	ASHHRGTVTNTGELF
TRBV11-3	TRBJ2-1	ASSSRLNHRDLDNEQF
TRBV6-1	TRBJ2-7	ASRTLTGQDEQY
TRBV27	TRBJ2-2	ASSAKDGLAGAPNTGELF
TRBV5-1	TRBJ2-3	ASRDGGTDTQY
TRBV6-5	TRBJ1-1	ASSPRTVMNTEAF
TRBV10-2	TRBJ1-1	ASLDRGQTEAF
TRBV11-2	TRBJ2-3	ASSLLAGGDTQY
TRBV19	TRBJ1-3	ASSFRQGRIY
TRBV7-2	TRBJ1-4	ASSLGPGQRGEKLF
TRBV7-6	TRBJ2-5	ASSFIGGQETQY
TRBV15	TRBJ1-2	ATSRGGQGRNYGYT
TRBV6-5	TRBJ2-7	ASSGQDVSYEQY